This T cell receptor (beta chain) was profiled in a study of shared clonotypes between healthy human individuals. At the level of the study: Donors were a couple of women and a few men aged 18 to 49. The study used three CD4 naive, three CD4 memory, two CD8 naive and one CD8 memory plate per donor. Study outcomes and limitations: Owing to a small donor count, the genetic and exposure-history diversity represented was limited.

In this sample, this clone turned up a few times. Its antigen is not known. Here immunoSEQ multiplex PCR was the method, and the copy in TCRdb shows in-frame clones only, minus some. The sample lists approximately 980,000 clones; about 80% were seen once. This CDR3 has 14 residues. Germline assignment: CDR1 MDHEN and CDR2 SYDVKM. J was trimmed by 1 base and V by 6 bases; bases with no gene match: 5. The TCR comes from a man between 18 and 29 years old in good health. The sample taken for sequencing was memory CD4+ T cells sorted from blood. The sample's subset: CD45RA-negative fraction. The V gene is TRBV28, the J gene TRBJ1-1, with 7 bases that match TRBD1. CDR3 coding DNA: TGTGCCAGCAGGCCGGACAGGCAGAACACTGAAGCTTTCTTT. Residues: CASRPDRQNTEAFF.